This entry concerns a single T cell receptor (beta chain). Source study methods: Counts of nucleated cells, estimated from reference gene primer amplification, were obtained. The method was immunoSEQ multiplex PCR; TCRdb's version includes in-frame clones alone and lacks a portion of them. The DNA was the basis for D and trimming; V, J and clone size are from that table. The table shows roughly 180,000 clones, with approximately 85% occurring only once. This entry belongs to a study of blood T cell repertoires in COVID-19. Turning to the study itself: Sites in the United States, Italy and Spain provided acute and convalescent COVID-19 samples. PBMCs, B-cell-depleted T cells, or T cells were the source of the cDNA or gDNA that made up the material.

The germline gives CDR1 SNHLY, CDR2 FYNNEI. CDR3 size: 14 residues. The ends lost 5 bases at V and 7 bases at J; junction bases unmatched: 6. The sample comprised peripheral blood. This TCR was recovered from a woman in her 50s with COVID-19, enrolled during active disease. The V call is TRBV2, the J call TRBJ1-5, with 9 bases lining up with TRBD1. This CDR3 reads CASSSDRGQQPQHF. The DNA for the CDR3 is TGTGCCAGCAGTTCGGACAGGGGTCAACAGCCCCAGCATTTT.